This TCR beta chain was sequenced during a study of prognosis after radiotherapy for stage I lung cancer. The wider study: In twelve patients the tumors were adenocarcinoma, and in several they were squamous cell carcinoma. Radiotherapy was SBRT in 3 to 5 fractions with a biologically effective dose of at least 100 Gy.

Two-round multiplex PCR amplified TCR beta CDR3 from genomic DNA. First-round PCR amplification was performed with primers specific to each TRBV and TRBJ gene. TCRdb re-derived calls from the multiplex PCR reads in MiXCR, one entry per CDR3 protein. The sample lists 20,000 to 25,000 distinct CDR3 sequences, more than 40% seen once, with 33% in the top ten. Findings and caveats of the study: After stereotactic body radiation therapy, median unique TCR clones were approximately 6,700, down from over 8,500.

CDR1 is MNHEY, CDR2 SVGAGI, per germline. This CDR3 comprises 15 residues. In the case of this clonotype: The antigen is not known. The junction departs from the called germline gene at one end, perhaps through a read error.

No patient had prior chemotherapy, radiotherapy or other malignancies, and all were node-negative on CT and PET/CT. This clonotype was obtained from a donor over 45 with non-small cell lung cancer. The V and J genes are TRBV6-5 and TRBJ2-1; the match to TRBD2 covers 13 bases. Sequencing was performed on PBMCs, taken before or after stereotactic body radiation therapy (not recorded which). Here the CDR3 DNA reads TGTGCAAGCAGTTCCCAACTAGCGGGAGGGCTTGAGCAGTTCTTC. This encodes CASSSQLAGGLEQFF.